This TCR beta chain was observed in a study of T-cell reconstitution after alpha-beta-depleted transplantation in children (dated by TCRdb to about 2016). Describing the broader study: Using TCR repertoire profiling, the study quantitatively followed how T-cell immune reconstitution unfolded in children after TCRalphabeta/CD19-depleted allogeneic hematopoietic cell transplantation.

The receptor library was made with PCR. The sequencing machine was an Illumina HiSeq 2500. Molecular barcoding was employed in the preparation of TCR libraries, with unique molecular identifiers being used to normalize TCRbeta repertoire quantification. TCRdb's own reprocessing of the public reads used fastp at Q25 and MiXCR and kept productive beta chains. Every distinct CDR3 protein forms one entry, paired with its most common genes and DNA. This sample comprises a few hundred thousand distinct CDR3 sequences, under 15% of them detected only once. The ten largest clones represent about 5.6% of the sample. The table lists this clonotype with a few counts. This receptor's antigen is unknown. Per-nucleotide qualities are absent, and no much larger clonotype sits a single base away. The material was PBMCs from the stem cell graft donor, obtained from the stem cell graft. The receptor was isolated from a human donor who donated a stem cell graft to a child with combined immunodeficiency.

The nucleotide sequence is given as TGTGCCAGCAGCCCCCGGAGGGCTGGAAACACCATATATTTT. The encoded protein is CASSPRRAGNTIYF. The chain couples TRBV7-9 to TRBJ1-3, with the D gene uncertain. CDR1 and CDR2, per the germline V gene (reference sequence), are SEHNR and FQNEAQ. From the cysteine up to the phenylalanine, the CDR3 has a length of 14 residues. Just CDR3 DNA is preserved here, 42 bases in frame from base 1. At the junction V is shortened by 5 bases and J by 2 bases, with 10 bases in between.